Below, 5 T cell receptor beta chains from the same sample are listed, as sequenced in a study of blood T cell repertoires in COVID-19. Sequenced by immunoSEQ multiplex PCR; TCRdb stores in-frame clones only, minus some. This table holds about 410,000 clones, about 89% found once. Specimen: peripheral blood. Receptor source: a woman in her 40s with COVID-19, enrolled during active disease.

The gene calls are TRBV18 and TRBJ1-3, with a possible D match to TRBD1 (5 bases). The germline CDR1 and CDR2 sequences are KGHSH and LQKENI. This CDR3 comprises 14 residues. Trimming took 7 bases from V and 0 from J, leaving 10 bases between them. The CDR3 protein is CASLLQGSGNTIYF. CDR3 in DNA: TGTGCCAGCTTACTTCAGGGCTCTGGAAACACCATATATTTT.

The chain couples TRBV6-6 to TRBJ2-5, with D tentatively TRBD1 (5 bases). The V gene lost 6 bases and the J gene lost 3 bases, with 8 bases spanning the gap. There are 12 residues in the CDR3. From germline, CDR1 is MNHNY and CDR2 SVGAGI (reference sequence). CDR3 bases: TGTGCCAGCAGAGGGGCAAAAGAGACCCAGTACTTC. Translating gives CASRGAKETQYF.

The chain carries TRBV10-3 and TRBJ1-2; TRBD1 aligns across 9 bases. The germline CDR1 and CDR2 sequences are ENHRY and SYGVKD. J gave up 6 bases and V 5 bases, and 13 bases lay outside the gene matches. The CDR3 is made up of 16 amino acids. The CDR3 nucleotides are TGTGCCATCAGTCCGGGGCCAGGGACAGGGCCAGATGGCTACACCTTC. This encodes CAISPGPGTGPDGYTF.

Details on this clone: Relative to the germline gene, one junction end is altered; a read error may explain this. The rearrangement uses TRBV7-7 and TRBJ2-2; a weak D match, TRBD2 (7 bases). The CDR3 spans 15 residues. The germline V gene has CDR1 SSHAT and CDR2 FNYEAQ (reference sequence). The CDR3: CASSPGGARTGELFF. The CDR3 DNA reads TGTGCTAGCAGCCCTGGGGGGGCGCGGACCGGGGAGCTGTTTTTT. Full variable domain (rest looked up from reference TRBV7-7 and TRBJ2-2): GAGVSQSPRYKVTKRGQDVTLRCDPISSHATLYWYQQALGQGPEFLTYFNYEAQPDKSGLPSDRFSAERPEGSISTLTIQRTEQRDSAMYRCASSPGGARTGELFFGEGSRLTVL.

DNA of the CDR3: TGTGCCAGTAGTCGGGGAATTATCAATGAGCAGTTCTTC. Translating gives CASSRGIINEQFF. The chain couples TRBV19 to TRBJ2-1, with D perhaps matching TRBD2 (5 bases). The CDR3 sequence is 13 residues long. CDR1 and CDR2 (germline): LNHDA, SQIVND (reference sequence). Trimming took 5 bases from V and 6 from J, leaving 11 bases between them.